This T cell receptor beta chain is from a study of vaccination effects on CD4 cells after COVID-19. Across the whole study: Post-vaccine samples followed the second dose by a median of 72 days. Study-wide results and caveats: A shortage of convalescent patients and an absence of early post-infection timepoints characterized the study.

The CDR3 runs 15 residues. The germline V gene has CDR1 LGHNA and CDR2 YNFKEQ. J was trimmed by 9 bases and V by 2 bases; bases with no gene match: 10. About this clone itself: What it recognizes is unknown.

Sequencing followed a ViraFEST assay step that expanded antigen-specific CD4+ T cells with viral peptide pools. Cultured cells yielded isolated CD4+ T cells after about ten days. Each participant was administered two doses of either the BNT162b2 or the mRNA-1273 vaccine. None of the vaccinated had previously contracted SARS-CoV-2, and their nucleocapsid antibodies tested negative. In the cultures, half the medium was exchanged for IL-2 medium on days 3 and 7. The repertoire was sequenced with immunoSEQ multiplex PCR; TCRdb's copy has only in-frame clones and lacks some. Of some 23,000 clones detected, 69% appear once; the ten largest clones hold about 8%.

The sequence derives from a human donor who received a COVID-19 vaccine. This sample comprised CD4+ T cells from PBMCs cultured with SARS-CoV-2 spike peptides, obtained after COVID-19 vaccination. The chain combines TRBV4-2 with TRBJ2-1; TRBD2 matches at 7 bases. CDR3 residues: CASSQIAGQVGEQFF. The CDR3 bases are TGTGCCAGCAGCCAAATAGCGGGTCAGGTTGGTGAGCAGTTCTTC.